The 10 T cell receptor beta chains below all came from one sample that was sequenced in a study of blood T cell repertoires in COVID-19. Data came from immunoSEQ multiplex PCR; TCRdb stores just in-frame clones and leaves some out. The sample records under 250,000 clones, 70% to 80% being singletons. Source material: peripheral blood. These receptors were obtained from a woman aged 35 to 49 with COVID-19, enrolled during active disease.

The chain employs TRBV6-6 and TRBJ2-1; 12 nucleotides line up with TRBD2. There are 15 residues in the CDR3. The V segment lost 6 bases and the J segment 6 bases; nucleotides outside the gene matches: 6. Germline V gives CDR1 MNHNY, CDR2 SVGAGI (reference sequence). The CDR3 is CASRPSGGGVNEQFF. CDR3 coding DNA: TGTGCCAGCAGGCCTAGCGGGGGGGGAGTCAATGAGCAGTTCTTC.

J is TRBJ1-2 and V is TRBV4-2; D possibly corresponds to TRBD1 (5 bases). This CDR3 spans 15 amino acids. The V end lost 1 base, the J end lost 6 bases, and 15 bases lay between the germline ends. From germline, CDR1 is LGHNA and CDR2 YNFKEQ. The CDR3 DNA reads TGTGCCAGCAGCCAAGCTCAGGGCGCCCTCCATGGCTACACCTTC. Protein product: CASSQAQGALHGYTF.

The chain joins TRBV24-1 to TRBJ2-1; 8 nucleotides align to TRBD1. Looked up from germline, CDR1 is KGHDR and CDR2 is SFDVKD. The CDR3 runs to 17 residues. V was clipped by 2 bases and J by 0 bases; unmatched bases: 5. Here the CDR3 DNA reads TGTGCCACCAGTGATTCGACAGGGGTGGGCTCCTACAATGAGCAGTTCTTC. This sequence encodes CATSDSTGVGSYNEQFF.

This chain uses TRBV5-8 with TRBJ2-1, with 13 bases matching TRBD2. CDR1 and CDR2 from the germline V gene are SGHTS and YDEGEE. The CDR3 is 13 residues long. V lost 5 bases to trimming and J lost 15 bases; unmatched junction nucleotides: 8. Here the CDR3 reads CASRRTSGRTWFF. The CDR3 DNA is TGTGCCAGCAGGAGGACTAGCGGGAGAACATGGTTCTTC.

The chain employs TRBV7-8 and TRBJ2-5; the match to TRBD2 covers 12 bases. Per the germline V gene, CDR1 is SGHVS and CDR2 is FQNEAQ. This CDR3 has 16 amino acids. V lost 5 bases to trimming and J lost 4 bases; unmatched junction nucleotides: 8. The CDR3 DNA reads TGTGCCAGCAGCGCCTATCTAGCGGGAGGGCGAGAGACCCAGTACTTC. Protein sequence: CASSAYLAGGRETQYF. The full variable domain, completed using reference TRBV7-8 and TRBJ2-5, is GAGVSQSPRYKVAKRGQDVALRCDPISGHVSLFWYQQALGQGPEFLTYFQNEAQLDKSGLPSDRFFAERPEGSVSTLKIQRTQQEDSAVYLCASSAYLAGGRETQYFGPGTRLLVL.

The gene calls are TRBV4-1 and TRBJ2-7; no firm D call. The CDR3 spans 13 residues. CDR1 MGHRA and CDR2 YSYEKL come from the germline V gene. V gave up 3 bases and J gave up 0 bases, with 6 bases separating them. In nucleotides, the CDR3 is TGCGCCAGCAGCCACCCGGTCTCCTACGAGCAGTACTTC. This sequence encodes CASSHPVSYEQYF.

The V call is TRBV6-2 or TRBV6-3, the J call TRBJ1-5; D remains ambiguous. The CDR3 totals 13 residues. V lost 0 bases to trimming and J lost 6 bases, with 6 bases between them. Germline V gene lookup returns CDR1 MNHEY and CDR2 SVGEGT. The CDR3 DNA sequence: TGTGCCAGCAGTTACTCGATGAGTCAGCCCCAGCATTTT. Its translation is CASSYSMSQPQHF.

The chain uses TRBV10-2 and TRBJ1-1; the D is unclear. Germline CDR1 reads WSHSY; CDR2 reads SAAADI. This CDR3 is built from 13 residues. Deletions cut 3 bases from V and 0 bases from J, with 5 bases between. In nucleotides, the CDR3 is TGCGCCAGCAGTGATCCCATGAACACTGAAGCTTTCTTT. Its protein product is CASSDPMNTEAFF.

The chain couples TRBV7-8 to TRBJ1-5, with D uncertain. The V gene's germline CDR1 is SGHVS and CDR2 FQNEAQ. The CDR3 spans 13 residues. V lost 0 bases, J lost 5 bases, and 5 bases lay in between. The CDR3, as DNA: TGTGCCAGCAGCTTAGCGCCGGATCAGCCCCAGCATTTT. As protein: CASSLAPDQPQHF.

The rearrangement uses TRBV7-9 and TRBJ1-6; the match to TRBD1 covers 7 bases. This CDR3 has 15 amino acids. From germline, CDR1 is SEHNR and CDR2 FQNEAQ (reference sequence). Trimming cost V 0 bases and J 7 bases; bases outside gene matches: 3. The CDR3 sequence is CASSLAGTENSPLHF. CDR3 coding DNA: TGTGCCAGCAGCTTAGCAGGGACAGAGAATTCACCCCTCCACTTT. The full variable domain, in which reference TRBV7-9 and TRBJ1-6 provide the parts outside the CDR3, is DTGVSQNPRHKITKRGQNVTFRCDPISEHNRLYWYRQTLGQGPEFLTYFQNEAQLEKSRLLSDRFSAERPKGSFSTLEIQRTEQGDSAMYLCASSLAGTENSPLHFGNGTRLTVT.